This T cell receptor beta chain stems from a study of radiotherapy plus CTLA-4 blockade in lung cancer (dated by TCRdb to 2016 to 2019). Broadly, across the study: Objective responses occurred in 18% of enrolled patients, and 31% achieved disease control.

Comment on this clone: Its antigen target is currently unknown. The sample holds no much larger clone one base away, and base qualities are not on file.

Focal radiation therapy combined with CTLA-4 blockade (ipilimumab) was tested in patients with chemo-refractory metastatic non-small-cell lung cancer. Library preparation employed the immunoSEQ multiplex PCR assay. Imported from immuneACCESS, the table was reduced by TCRdb to in-frame sequences with V and J called. These copies leave out some clones; in studies compared against another copy, an unresolved V gene accounts for under half, and the cause of the remainder is not known. The table for this sample lists roughly 88,000 clones; around four fifths of them were counted only once. Jointly, the top ten make up around 0.79% of the sample. The paper as a whole reports these results and caveats: Increased serum interferon-beta after radiation, together with early dynamic changes in blood T cell clones, were reported to be the strongest predictors of response. After treatment with radiotherapy and ipilimumab, TCR clones that originated in tumors expanded in peripheral blood.

From its cysteine to its phenylalanine, the CDR3 spans 14 amino acids. Only CDR3 DNA is held: 42 bases, read in frame from base 1. V was cut back by 5 bases and J by 0 bases, leaving a gap of 11 bases between them. CDR1 MNHEY and CDR2 SMNVEV are derived from the germline V gene (reference sequence). This receptor was obtained from a human donor with non-small cell lung cancer who had stable disease on radiotherapy plus ipilimumab. Sequenced material: peripheral blood, taken from a patient treated with radiotherapy plus ipilimumab. The rearranged segments are TRBV27 and TRBJ2-7; a weak D assignment points to TRBD2 (5 bases agree). This receptor has the CDR3 CASSRTRTSYEQYF. The DNA sequence follows: TGTGCCAGCAGTCGGACTCGTACCTCCTACGAGCAGTACTTC.